These 15 T cell receptor beta chains were sequenced from one sample in a study of blood T cell repertoires in COVID-19 (dated by TCRdb to 2020 to 2022). Library preparation employed the immunoSEQ multiplex PCR assay. The source is immuneACCESS, and TCRdb retained only in-frame sequences with V and J called. Part of the clones is not carried over; for the studies checked, unresolved V genes explain less than half of this, and the remainder is unexplained. Across this sample there are about 220,000 clones, with under 90% seen only once. The ten largest clones capture 2.5% of the sample. Sequenced: peripheral blood. Every receptor here comes from a woman in her thirties or forties with active or convalescent COVID-19.

The J gene is TRBJ1-4, the V gene TRBV24-1, with unresolved D. The CDR3 contains 13 residues. The germline V and J ends were trimmed by 6 bases and 7 bases, with 11 bases remaining between them. Per the germline V gene, CDR1 is KGHDR and CDR2 is SFDVKD. CDR3 bases: TGTGCCACCAGTCCGGCGGGGAGTGAAAAACTGTTTTTT. The encoded protein is CATSPAGSEKLFF.

The V call is TRBV5-1, the J call TRBJ1-6, with 9 bases that match TRBD1. CDR3 length: 15 amino acids. CDR1 and CDR2 (germline): SGHRS, YFSETQ. The V and J ends lost 4 bases and 11 bases, in that order; junction bases with no gene match: 10. The CDR3 nucleotides read TGCGCCAGCAGCCCCTCGGACAGGGGCGAGACACCCCTCCACTTT. Encoded protein: CASSPSDRGETPLHF.

With regard to this clone: The sample contains more than one DNA sequence encoding this CDR3. The rearrangement uses TRBV19 and TRBJ2-7; D is perhaps TRBD2 (6 bases). This CDR3 is 12 amino acids long. Germline lookup yields CDR1 LNHDA and CDR2 SQIVND (reference sequence). Trimming took off 3 bases at V and 3 bases at J, with 6 bases between the two ends. CDR3 DNA: TGTGCCAGTAGTATCGGGAGCTACGAGCAGTACTTC. It yields the protein CASSIGSYEQYF.

The genes are TRBV3-1 (or the pseudogene TRBV3-2) and TRBJ2-7; weak D call: TRBD2 (5 bases). V lost 9 bases to trimming and J lost 7 bases, with 25 bases between them. The germline gives CDR1 LGHDT, CDR2 YNNKEL (reference sequence). The CDR3 loop spans 15 amino acids. CDR3 nucleotide sequence: TGTGCCAGGCGCCGTCGCGGGCCCGGGCCTGGTGAGCAGTACTTC. It specifies CARRRRGPGPGEQYF.

The V gene is TRBV5-1, the J gene TRBJ2-1, with 10 bases lining up with TRBD2. CDR3 length: 17 residues. Per germline, CDR1 SGHRS and CDR2 YFSETQ. The trim removed 5 bases at V and 2 bases at J, leaving 10 bases unmatched. CDR3 in DNA: TGCGCCAGCAGGGCTAGCGGGAGTGGGGCTACCTACAATGAGCAGTTCTTC. Amino acid sequence: CASRASGSGATYNEQFF.

This chain connects TRBV28 to TRBJ1-3; D ambiguous. The CDR3 is 15 residues long. Trimming cost V 2 bases and J 0 bases, with 8 bases left between them. CDR1 and CDR2 from the germline V gene are MDHEN and SYDVKM. In DNA form, the CDR3 reads TGTGCCAGCAGTTTAGCCAAGAGCTCTGGAAACACCATATATTTT. This encodes CASSLAKSSGNTIYF.

The J gene is TRBJ2-1, the V gene TRBV3-1 (or the pseudogene TRBV3-2); D may be TRBD2 (6 bases). The V gene's germline CDR1 is LGHDT and CDR2 YNNKEL (reference sequence). V was cut by 6 bases and J by 6 bases, with 21 bases left in between. The CDR3 runs 16 residues. CDR3 nucleotides: TGTGCCAGCAGAAGCAAGACTAGTTCCGCGGGCAATGAGCAGTTCTTC. It specifies CASRSKTSSAGNEQFF.

This clone has just a few counts. The chain is built from TRBV28 and TRBJ2-7; 11 bases align to TRBD2. Germline V gene lookup returns CDR1 MDHEN and CDR2 SYDVKM. V lost 7 bases to trimming and J lost 0 bases; unmatched junction nucleotides: 14. This CDR3 comprises 18 residues. DNA for the CDR3: TGTGCCAGCAAGTACGGGAGACTAGCGGGGCCCTACTCCTACGAGCAGTACTTC. As protein: CASKYGRLAGPYSYEQYF.

This rearrangement joins TRBV7-3 to TRBJ2-3; 8 nucleotides align to TRBD1. Germline CDR1 is SGHTA and CDR2 is FQGTGA. The CDR3 is 15 amino acids. V shed 4 bases and J 5 bases; nucleotides not matched to a gene: 8. The DNA for the CDR3 is TGTGCCAGCAGCTCCCAGGGGGCGCGGGGAGATACGCAGTATTTT. It encodes CASSSQGARGDTQYF.

This clone was observed a single time. V and J are TRBV18 and TRBJ1-4; D possibly corresponds to TRBD1 (6 bases). V lost 3 bases and J 0 bases, leaving 14 bases between the germline ends. Germline V gene sequence: CDR1 KGHSH, CDR2 LQKENI. The CDR3 covers 17 residues. CDR3 DNA: TGTGCCAGCTCACCTCAGGGGAAGGGGACAACTAATGAAAAACTGTTTTTT. This encodes CASSPQGKGTTNEKLFF.

The J gene is TRBJ1-1, the V gene TRBV6-4, with a weak D call TRBD1 (5 bases). Germline V gene lookup returns CDR1 MRHNA and CDR2 SNTAGT. This CDR3 is 19 amino acids long. Deletions cut 0 bases from V and 6 bases from J, with 26 bases between. CDR3 DNA: TGTGCCAGCAGTGACTCATCCCCGCCAGACAGAAAAAAAGGATCTGAAGCTTTCTTT. It translates to CASSDSSPPDRKKGSEAFF.

The V gene is TRBV19, the J gene TRBJ2-5; 7 nucleotides match TRBD1. J was trimmed by 0 bases and V by 4 bases; bases with no gene match: 5. CDR1 is LNHDA, CDR2 SQIVND, per germline (reference sequence). This CDR3 is 15 amino acids long. Here the CDR3 reads CASSNRGRDQETQYF. DNA of the CDR3: TGTGCCAGTAGTAACAGGGGAAGGGACCAAGAGACCCAGTACTTC.

The chain is built from TRBV6-5 and TRBJ2-7, with D perhaps TRBD2 (5 bases). This CDR3 is built from 14 residues. Per germline, CDR1 MNHEY and CDR2 SVGAGI. V lost 1 base and J 2 bases, leaving 9 bases between the germline ends. The CDR3 bases are TGTGCCAGCAGTTACTTAAAGAGGGCCTACGAGCAGTACTTC. Residues: CASSYLKRAYEQYF.

The rearrangement uses TRBV24-1 and TRBJ1-1; no firm D call. The CDR3 is made up of 14 amino acids. Germline values: CDR1 KGHDR, CDR2 SFDVKD. The ends were cut back, 2 bases at V and 0 bases at J, with 6 bases in the middle. CDR3 loop: CATSDSHMNTEAFF. DNA of the CDR3: TGTGCCACCAGTGATTCTCACATGAACACTGAAGCTTTCTTT.

The chain carries TRBV7-9 and TRBJ2-1; D is perhaps TRBD1 (6 bases). V was cut by 5 bases and J by 7 bases, with 18 bases left in between. This CDR3 region has 15 residues. Germline V lookup: CDR1 SEHNR, CDR2 FQNEAQ (reference sequence). As DNA, the CDR3 is TGTGCCAGCAGCCCAAAGGCAGGGGTAGGAAATGAGCAGTTCTTC. Amino acid sequence: CASSPKAGVGNEQFF.